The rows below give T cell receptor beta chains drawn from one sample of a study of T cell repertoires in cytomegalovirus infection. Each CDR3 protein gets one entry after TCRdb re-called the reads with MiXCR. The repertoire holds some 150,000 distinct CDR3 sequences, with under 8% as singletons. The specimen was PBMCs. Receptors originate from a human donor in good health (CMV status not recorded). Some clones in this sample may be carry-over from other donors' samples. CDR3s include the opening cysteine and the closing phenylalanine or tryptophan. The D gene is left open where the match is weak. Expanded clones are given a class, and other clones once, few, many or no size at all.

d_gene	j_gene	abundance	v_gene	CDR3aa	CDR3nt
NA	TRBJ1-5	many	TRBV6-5	CASSYGRLSNQPQHF	TGTGCCAGCAGTTACGGTCGCCTTAGCAATCAGCCCCAGCATTTT
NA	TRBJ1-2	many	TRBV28	CASSSVRANYGYTF	TGTGCCAGCAGTTCTGTCAGAGCAAACTATGGCTACACCTTC
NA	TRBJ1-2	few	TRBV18	CASSPTAPRASNYGYTF	TGTGCCAGCTCACCCACCGCCCCCAGGGCCTCAAACTATGGCTACACCTTC
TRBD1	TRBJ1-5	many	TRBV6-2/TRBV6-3	CASSYRGIRGLAQPQHF	TGTGCCAGCAGTTACAGGGGCATTAGGGGGCTAGCTCAGCCCCAGCATTTT
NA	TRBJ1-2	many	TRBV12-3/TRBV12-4	CASSLAELDGYTF	TGTGCCAGCAGTTTAGCTGAGCTCGATGGCTACACCTTC
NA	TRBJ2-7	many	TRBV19	CASSIGGQPSYEQYF	TGTGCCAGTAGTATCGGTGGACAGCCCTCCTACGAGCAGTACTTC
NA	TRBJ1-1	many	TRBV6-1	CASSKTGDTEAFF	TGTGCCAGCTCCAAAACAGGCGACACTGAAGCTTTCTTT
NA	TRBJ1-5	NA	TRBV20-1	CSASGRVKPQHF	TGCAGTGCTAGTGGACGGGTGAAGCCCCAGCATTTT
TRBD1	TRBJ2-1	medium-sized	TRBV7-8	CASSWTGVGEQFF	TGTGCCAGCAGCTGGACAGGGGTTGGTGAGCAGTTCTTC
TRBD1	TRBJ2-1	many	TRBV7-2	CASCPGGQGFYNEQFF	TGTGCCAGCTGCCCGGGGGGACAGGGCTTTTACAATGAGCAGTTCTTC
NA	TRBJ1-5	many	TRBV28	CASSPPGRGNQPQHF	TGTGCCAGCAGTCCCCCCGGTAGGGGCAATCAGCCCCAGCATTTT
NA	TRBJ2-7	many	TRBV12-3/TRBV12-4	CASSPTATYEQYF	TGTGCCAGCAGCCCGACGGCTACCTACGAGCAGTACTTC
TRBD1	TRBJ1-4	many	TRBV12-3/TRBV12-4	CASSPRGQGEKLFF	TGTGCCAGCAGTCCAAGGGGGCAGGGGGAAAAACTGTTTTTT
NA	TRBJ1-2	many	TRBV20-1	CSARDPYGYTF	TGCAGTGCTAGGGATCCCTATGGCTACACCTTC
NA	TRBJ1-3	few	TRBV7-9	CASSPVRRDTIYF	TGTGCCAGCAGCCCGGTACGGAGGGACACCATATATTTT
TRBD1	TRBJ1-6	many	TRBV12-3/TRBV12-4	CASSLAQGTGVSPLHF	TGTGCCAGCAGTTTAGCGCAGGGGACAGGGGTTTCACCCCTCCACTTT
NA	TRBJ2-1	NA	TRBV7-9	CASSYLHIGGSYNEQFF	TGTGCCAGCAGCTATCTTCACATAGGGGGCTCCTACAATGAGCAGTTCTTC
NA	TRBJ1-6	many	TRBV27	CASSTGLGGSSYNSPLHF	TGTGCCAGCAGCACAGGGCTGGGTGGGAGCTCCTATAATTCACCCCTCCACTTT
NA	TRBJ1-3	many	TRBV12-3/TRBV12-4	CASSLGANSGNTIYF	TGTGCCAGCAGTTTAGGCGCGAACTCTGGAAACACCATATATTTT
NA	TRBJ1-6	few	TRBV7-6	CASSLGLNSPLHF	TGTGCCAGCAGCTTAGGCCTAAATTCACCCCTCCACTTT
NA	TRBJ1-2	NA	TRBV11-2	CARALRSGYTF	TGTGCCAGGGCTCTCCGTAGTGGCTACACCTTC
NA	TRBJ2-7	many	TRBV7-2	CASSLGQGRNYEQYF	TGTGCCAGCAGCTTAGGGCAGGGAAGGAACTACGAGCAGTACTTC
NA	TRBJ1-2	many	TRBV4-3	CASSQDHGARLNGYTF	TGCGCCAGCAGCCAAGATCACGGGGCCCGGCTAAATGGCTACACCTTC
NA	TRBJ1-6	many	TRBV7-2	CASSEGLETNSPLHF	TGTGCCAGCAGCGAGGGACTAGAGACTAATTCACCCCTCCACTTT
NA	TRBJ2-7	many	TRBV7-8	CASSLTGESYEQYF	TGTGCCAGCAGCCTCACCGGGGAATCCTACGAGCAGTACTTC
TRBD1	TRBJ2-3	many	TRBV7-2	CASSPQSQGADTQYF	TGTGCCAGCAGCCCTCAGTCACAGGGGGCAGATACGCAGTATTTT
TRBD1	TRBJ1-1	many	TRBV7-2	CASRNQGAGYTEAFF	TGTGCCAGCAGGAACCAGGGGGCTGGGTACACTGAAGCTTTCTTT
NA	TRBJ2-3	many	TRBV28	CASSIRGIGTDTQYF	TGTGCCAGCAGTATAAGGGGTATAGGCACAGATACGCAGTATTTT
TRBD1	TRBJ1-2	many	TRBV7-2	CASSPAPGTGGYGYTF	TGTGCCAGCAGCCCGGCACCCGGGACAGGGGGTTATGGCTACACCTTC
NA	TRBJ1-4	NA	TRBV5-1	CASSREVSGEKLFF	TGCGCCAGCAGCCGTGAGGTGTCCGGTGAAAAACTGTTTTTT
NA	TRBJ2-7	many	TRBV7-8	CASSYREIYEQYF	TGTGCCAGCAGCTACAGGGAGATCTACGAGCAGTACTTC
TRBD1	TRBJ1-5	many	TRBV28	CASTEQGFNQPQHF	TGTGCCAGCACCGAACAGGGGTTCAATCAGCCCCAGCATTTT
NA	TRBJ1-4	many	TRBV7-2	CASSSGPPSRREKLFF	TGTGCCAGCAGTTCGGGACCCCCATCACGTCGTGAAAAACTGTTTTTT
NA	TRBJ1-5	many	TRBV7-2	CASSLDRGNQPQHF	TGTGCCAGCAGCTTAGATAGGGGAAATCAGCCCCAGCATTTT
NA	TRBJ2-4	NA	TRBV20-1	CSASPGALGNIQYF	TGCAGTGCTAGTCCAGGGGCATTAGGGAACATTCAGTACTTC
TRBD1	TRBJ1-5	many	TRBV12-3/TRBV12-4	CASSLNGQGSPQHF	TGTGCCAGCAGCTTGAACGGACAGGGAAGTCCCCAGCATTTT
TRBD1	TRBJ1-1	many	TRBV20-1	CSARGGQGARNTEAFF	TGCAGTGCTAGAGGTGGACAGGGGGCGCGGAACACTGAAGCTTTCTTT
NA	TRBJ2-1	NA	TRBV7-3	CASSSSDLYAGEQFF	TGTGCCAGCAGCTCCTCGGATCTTTACGCGGGGGAGCAGTTCTTC
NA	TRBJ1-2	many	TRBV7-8	CASSPTVTNYGYTF	TGTGCCAGCAGCCCGACAGTTACTAACTATGGCTACACCTTC
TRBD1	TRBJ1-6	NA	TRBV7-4	CASSSRGREQPLHF	TGTGCCAGCAGCTCCAGGGGGAGGGAGCAACCCCTCCACTTT
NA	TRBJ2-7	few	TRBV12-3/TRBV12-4	CASSFDRSSYEQYF	TGTGCCAGCAGTTTTGACAGGAGCTCCTACGAGCAGTACTTC
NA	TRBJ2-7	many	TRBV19	CASSIVDAASEQYF	TGTGCCAGTAGTATAGTGGACGCTGCAAGCGAGCAGTACTTC
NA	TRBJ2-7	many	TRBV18	CASSPPPGLEQYF	TGTGCCAGCTCACCACCGCCTGGGCTCGAGCAGTACTTC
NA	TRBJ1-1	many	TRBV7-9	CASSSGGGEAFF	TGTGCCAGCAGCTCCGGGGGGGGCGAAGCTTTCTTT
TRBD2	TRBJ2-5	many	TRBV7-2	CASSLAGLAGGLETQYF	TGTGCCAGCAGCTTAGCGGGTCTAGCGGGGGGGCTAGAGACCCAGTACTTC
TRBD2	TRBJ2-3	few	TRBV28	CASSFVGGGTDTQYF	TGTGCCAGCAGTTTTGTTGGGGGGGGCACAGATACGCAGTATTTT
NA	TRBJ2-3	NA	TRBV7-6	CASIGLSTDTQYF	TGTGCCAGCATTGGACTATCCACAGATACGCAGTATTTT
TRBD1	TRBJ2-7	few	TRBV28	CASSPGQGRSYEQYF	TGTGCCAGCAGCCCCGGACAGGGAAGGTCCTACGAGCAGTACTTC